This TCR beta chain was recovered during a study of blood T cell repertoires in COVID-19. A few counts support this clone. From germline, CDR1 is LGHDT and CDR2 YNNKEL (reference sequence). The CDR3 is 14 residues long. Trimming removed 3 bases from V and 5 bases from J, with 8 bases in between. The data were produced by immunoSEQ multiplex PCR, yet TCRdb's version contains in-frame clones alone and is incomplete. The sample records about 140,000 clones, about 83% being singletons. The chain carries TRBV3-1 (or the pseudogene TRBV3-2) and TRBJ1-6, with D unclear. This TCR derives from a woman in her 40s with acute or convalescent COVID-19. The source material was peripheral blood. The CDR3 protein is CASSQGRNNSPLHF. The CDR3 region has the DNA TGTGCCAGCAGCCAGGGGAGGAATAATTCACCCCTCCACTTT.